The 4 T cell receptor beta chains below were found in one sample sequenced in a study of cytomegalovirus exposure and HLA in healthy donors. In the PCR, 60 Vbeta and 13 Jbeta primers were used. Here immunoSEQ multiplex PCR was the method, and the copy in TCRdb shows in-frame clones only, minus some. Among more than 90,000 clones listed, more than 60% were seen once. Sample: PBMCs. These receptors all stem from a human donor in good health.

This clone was seen a handful of times. This rearrangement joins TRBV5-1 to TRBJ1-2, with 12 bases fitting TRBD1. The junction had 4 bases not matched to a gene; V was cut back by 0 bases and J by 7 bases. Per germline, CDR1 SGHRS and CDR2 YFSETQ. The CDR3 consists of 15 residues. The CDR3 DNA is TGCGCCAGCAGCTTGGCGGGACAGGGGGCTTCTGGCTACACCTTC. Encoded protein: CASSLAGQGASGYTF.

The chain recombines TRBV5-1 with TRBJ1-1, with 7 bases that match TRBD1. Per the germline V gene, CDR1 is SGHRS and CDR2 is YFSETQ. V lost 0 bases to trimming and J lost 0 bases; unmatched junction nucleotides: 2. This CDR3 contains 15 residues. The CDR3 region is CASSLEGAVNTEAFF. The CDR3 nucleotides read TGCGCCAGCAGCTTGGAGGGGGCAGTGAACACTGAAGCTTTCTTT.

The chain has TRBV4-1 and TRBJ2-5; possibly TRBD2 for D (5 bases). The CDR3 has 14 residues. Germline CDR1 reads MGHRA; CDR2 reads YSYEKL. Trimming took off 0 bases at V and 5 bases at J, with 10 bases between the two ends. The CDR3 DNA reads as TGCGCCAGCAGCCAAGAAGGCCGCGGGGAGACCCAGTACTTC. Translating gives CASSQEGRGETQYF.

The chain is built from TRBV7-7 and TRBJ2-5, with 8 bases aligning to TRBD1. CDR1 and CDR2 (germline): SSHAT, FNYEAQ (reference sequence). CDR3 length: 14 amino acids. V shed 5 bases and J 2 bases; nucleotides not matched to a gene: 4. CDR3: CASSRDRGQETQYF. As DNA, the CDR3 is TGTGCCAGCAGCAGAGACAGGGGTCAAGAGACCCAGTACTTC.